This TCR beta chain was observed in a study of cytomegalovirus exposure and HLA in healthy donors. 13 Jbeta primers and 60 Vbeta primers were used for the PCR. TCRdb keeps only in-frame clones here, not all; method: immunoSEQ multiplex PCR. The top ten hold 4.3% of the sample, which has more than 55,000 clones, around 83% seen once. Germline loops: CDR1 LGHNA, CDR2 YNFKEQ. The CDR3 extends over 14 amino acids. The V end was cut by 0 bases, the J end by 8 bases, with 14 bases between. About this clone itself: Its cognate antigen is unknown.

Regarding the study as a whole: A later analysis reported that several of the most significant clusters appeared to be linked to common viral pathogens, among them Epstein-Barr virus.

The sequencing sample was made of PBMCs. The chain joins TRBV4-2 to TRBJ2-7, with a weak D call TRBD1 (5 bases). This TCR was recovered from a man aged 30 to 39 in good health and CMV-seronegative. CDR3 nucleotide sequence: TGTGCCAGCAGCCAAGACAGGGCCCTTCCTCAGCAGTACTTC. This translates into CASSQDRALPQQYF.